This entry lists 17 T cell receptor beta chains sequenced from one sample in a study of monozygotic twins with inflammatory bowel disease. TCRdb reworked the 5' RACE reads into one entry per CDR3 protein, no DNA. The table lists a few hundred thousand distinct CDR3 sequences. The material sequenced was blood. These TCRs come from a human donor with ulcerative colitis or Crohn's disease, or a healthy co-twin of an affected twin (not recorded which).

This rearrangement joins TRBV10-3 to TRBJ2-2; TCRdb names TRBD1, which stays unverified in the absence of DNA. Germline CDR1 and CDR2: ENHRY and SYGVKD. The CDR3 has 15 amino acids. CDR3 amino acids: CAISESRVGTGELFF.

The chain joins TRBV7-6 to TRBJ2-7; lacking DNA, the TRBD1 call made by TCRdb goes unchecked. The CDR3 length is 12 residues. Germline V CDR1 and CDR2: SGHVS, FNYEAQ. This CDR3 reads CASSSPVGEQYF. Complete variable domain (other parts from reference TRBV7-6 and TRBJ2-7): GAGVSQSPRYKVTKRGQDVALRCDPISGHVSLYWYRQALGQGPEFLTYFNYEAQQDKSGLPNDRFSAERPEGSISTLTIQRTEQRDSAMYRCASSSPVGEQYFGPGTRLTVT.

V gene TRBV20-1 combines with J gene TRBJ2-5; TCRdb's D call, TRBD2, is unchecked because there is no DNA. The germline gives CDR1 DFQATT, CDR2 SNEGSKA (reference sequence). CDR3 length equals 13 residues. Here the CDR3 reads CSAPFLAGRSQYF.

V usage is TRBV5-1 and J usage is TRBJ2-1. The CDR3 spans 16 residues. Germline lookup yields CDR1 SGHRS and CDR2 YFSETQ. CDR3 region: CASSLGFMLAYNEQFF.

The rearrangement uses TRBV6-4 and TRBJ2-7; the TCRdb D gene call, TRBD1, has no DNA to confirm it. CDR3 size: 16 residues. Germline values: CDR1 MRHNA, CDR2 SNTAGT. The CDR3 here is CASSRMIGTQPYEQYF.

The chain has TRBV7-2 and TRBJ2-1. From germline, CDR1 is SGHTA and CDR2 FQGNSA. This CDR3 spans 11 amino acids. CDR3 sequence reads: CASTSYNEQFF.

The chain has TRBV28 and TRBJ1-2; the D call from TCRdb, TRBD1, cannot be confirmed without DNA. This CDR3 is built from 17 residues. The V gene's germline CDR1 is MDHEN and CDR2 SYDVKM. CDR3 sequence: CASSLSFWTGANYGYTF.

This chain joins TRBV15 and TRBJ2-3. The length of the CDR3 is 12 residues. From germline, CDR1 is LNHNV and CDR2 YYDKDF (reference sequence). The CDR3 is CATSTSTDTQYF.

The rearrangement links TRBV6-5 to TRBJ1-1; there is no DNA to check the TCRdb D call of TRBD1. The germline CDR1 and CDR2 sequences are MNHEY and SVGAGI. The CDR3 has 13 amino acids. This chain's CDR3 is CASSPWDRAEAFF.

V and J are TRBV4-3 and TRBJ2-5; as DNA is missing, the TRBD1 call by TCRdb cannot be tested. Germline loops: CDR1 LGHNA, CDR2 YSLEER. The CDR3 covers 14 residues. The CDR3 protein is CASSQEWAEETQYF.

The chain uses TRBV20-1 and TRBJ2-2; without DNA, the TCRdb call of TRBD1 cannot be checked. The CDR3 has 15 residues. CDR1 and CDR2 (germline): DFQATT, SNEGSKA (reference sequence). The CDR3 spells CSARIGHHNTGELFF.

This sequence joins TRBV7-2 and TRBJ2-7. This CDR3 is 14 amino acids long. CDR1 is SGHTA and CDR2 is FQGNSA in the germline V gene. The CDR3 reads CASSPKWGDYEQYF.

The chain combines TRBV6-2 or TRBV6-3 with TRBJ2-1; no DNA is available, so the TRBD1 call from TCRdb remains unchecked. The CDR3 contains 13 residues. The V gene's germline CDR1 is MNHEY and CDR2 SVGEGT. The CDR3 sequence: CASSTGNGDEQFF.

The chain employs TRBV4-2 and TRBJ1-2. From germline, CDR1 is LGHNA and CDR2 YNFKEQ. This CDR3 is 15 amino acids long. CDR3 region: CASSPEGGIRYGYTF.

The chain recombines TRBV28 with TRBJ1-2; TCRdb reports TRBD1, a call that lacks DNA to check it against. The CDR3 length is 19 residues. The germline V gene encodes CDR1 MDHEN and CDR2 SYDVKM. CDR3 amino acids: CASSPTYLGQGRVDYGYTF.

The CDR3 spells CSAAQRGGPSGELFF. The rearrangement links TRBV20-1 to TRBJ2-2; with no DNA, the TCRdb D assignment of TRBD2 cannot be verified. The CDR3 has 15 amino acids. Germline CDR1 is DFQATT and CDR2 is SNEGSKA (reference sequence).

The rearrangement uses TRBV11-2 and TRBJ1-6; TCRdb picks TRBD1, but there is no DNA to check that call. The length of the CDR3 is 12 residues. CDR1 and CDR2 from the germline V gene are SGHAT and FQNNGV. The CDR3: CASRPRTGTLHF.